This paragraph reports one T cell receptor beta chain. TCRdb ran MiXCR on the RT-PCR reads and lists one entry per CDR3 protein. The sample carries around 600,000 distinct CDR3 sequences, over 9% recorded once. The data stem from a study of response to subunit inactivated influenza vaccine. The CDR3 consists of 13 residues. V was trimmed by 3 bases and J by 1 base, leaving 6 bases between them. The same sample was also studied in work on T cells expressing NK-cell markers. In that study: 5'RACE template switching with UMIs generated TCR beta cDNA. Just one sequenced donor of eight was HCMV-seronegative, while seven were seropositive. Among CD8+ T cells from about six donors, dominant NKG2C+ clonotypes accounted for about 1.0-7.0%. These same clonotypes (in several donors) also led the CD3+CD56-NKG2C+ fraction.

The receptor's source is a man aged 45 to 65 who received an inactivated influenza vaccine. The chain recombines TRBV12-3 or TRBV12-4 with TRBJ1-1, with D hard to call. Sequencing used PBMCs from blood, obtained on the day of vaccination. Here the CDR3 DNA reads TGTGCCAGCAGTTTTGAGGAGAACACTGAAGCTTTCTTT. It specifies CASSFEENTEAFF.